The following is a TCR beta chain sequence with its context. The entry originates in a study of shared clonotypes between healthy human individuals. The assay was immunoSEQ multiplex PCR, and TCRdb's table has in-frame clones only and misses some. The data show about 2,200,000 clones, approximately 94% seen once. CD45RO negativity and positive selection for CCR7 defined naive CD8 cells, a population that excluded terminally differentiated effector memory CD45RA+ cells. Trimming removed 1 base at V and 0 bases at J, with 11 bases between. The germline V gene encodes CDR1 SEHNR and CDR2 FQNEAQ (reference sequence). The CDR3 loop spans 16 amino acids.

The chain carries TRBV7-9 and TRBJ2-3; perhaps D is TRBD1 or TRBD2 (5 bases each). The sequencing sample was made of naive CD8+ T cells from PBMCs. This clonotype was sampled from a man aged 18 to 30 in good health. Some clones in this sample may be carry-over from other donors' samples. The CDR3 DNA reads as TGTGCCAGCAGCTTAGGGGGGACCCCAAGCACAGATACGCAGTATTTT. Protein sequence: CASSLGGTPSTDTQYF.